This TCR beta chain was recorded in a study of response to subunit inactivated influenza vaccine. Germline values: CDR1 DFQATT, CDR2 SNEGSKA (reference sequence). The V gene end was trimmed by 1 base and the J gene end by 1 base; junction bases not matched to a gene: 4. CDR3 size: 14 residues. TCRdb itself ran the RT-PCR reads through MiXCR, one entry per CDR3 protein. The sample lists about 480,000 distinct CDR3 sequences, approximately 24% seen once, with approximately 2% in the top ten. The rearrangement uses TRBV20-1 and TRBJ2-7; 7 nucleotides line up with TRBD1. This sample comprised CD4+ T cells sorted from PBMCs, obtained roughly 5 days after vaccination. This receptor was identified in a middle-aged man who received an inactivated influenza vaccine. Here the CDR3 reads CSARGTGQSYEQYF. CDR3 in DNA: TGCAGTGCTAGAGGGACGGGACAGTCCTACGAGCAGTACTTC.